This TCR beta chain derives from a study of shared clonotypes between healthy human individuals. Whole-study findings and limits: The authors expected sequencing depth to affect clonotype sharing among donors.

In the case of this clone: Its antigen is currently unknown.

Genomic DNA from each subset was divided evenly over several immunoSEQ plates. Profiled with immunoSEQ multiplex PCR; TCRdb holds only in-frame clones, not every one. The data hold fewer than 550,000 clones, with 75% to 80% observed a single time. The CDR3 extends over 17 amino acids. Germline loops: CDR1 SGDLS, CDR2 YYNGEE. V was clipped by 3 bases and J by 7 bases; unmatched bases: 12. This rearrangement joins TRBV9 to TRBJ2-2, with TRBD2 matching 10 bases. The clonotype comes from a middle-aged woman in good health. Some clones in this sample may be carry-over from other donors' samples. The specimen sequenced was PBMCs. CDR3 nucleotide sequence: TGTGCCAGCAGCGCCTTATCCGGGACTAGCGAAGGCGGGGAGCTGTTTTTT. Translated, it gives CASSALSGTSEGGELFF.